This T cell receptor (beta chain) was profiled in a study of T cell responses to AZD1222 COVID-19 vaccine. Using immunoSEQ multiplex PCR, the repertoire was profiled, and TCRdb retains in-frame clones only, with some absent. The sample lists around 100,000 clones, about nine tenths occurring once. A remark on this clone: Its cognate antigen is unknown.

Germline lookup yields CDR1 SGHTA and CDR2 FQGNSA. The CDR3 spans 13 residues. Trimming took 5 bases from V and 5 from J, leaving 12 bases between them. The study's findings and limits: Close to half of spike-specific TCRs reportedly recognize unmutated variant regions.

The chain combines TRBV7-2 with TRBJ2-5; no firm D call. The source was peripheral blood, collected on day 0 of AZD1222 vaccination. The receptor was isolated from an adult in good health. As DNA, the CDR3 is TGTGCCAGCAGCAGGCGTGGGCGGGAGACCCAGTACTTC. The encoded protein is CASSRRGRETQYF. Looking up the rest from reference TRBV7-2 and TRBJ2-5 gives the full variable domain: GAGVSQSPSNKVTEKGKDVELRCDPISGHTALYWYRQSLGQGLEFLIYFQGNSAPDKSGLPSDRFSAERTGGSVSTLTIQRTQQEDSAVYLCASSRRGRETQYFGPGTRLLVL.